The rows below give T cell receptor beta chains drawn from one sample of a study of glioma-infiltrating T cells. TCRdb itself ran the multiplex PCR reads through MiXCR, one entry per CDR3 protein. In the table there are approximately 90,000 distinct CDR3 sequences, 20% to 25% of which are singletons. Sequencing was performed on glioma tissue, nonneoplastic brain tissue, or PBMCs (not recorded which). The receptors were sampled from a human donor with low-grade glioma or glioblastoma, undergoing nonglioma brain surgery, or in good health (not recorded which). The CDR3 runs from the conserved cysteine through the conserved F or W. The order of the fields is V gene, CDR3 length, J gene, CDR3 protein.

TRBV20-1	16	TRBJ2-7	CSANLLLGTGTYEQYF
TRBV5-1	14	TRBJ1-1	CASSLVHSRTEAFF
TRBV25-1	15	TRBJ1-2	CASSEYITGMDGYTF
TRBV7-9	17	TRBJ1-2	CASSSNNRPQGIYGYTF
TRBV20-1	13	TRBJ1-2	CSAHQGVGYGYTF
TRBV20-1	13	TRBJ2-7	CSARKDRDYEQYF
TRBV4-2	19	TRBJ2-1	CASSQPNPVVTIGYNEQFF
TRBV7-2	15	TRBJ2-7	CASSLASSGTYEQYF
TRBV6-1	13	TRBJ1-1	CASSQRVNTEAFF
TRBV7-2	14	TRBJ2-7	CASSLVGQGYEQYF
TRBV11-2	16	TRBJ1-1	CASSTLRQGTLAEAFF
TRBV4-1	15	TRBJ1-6	CASSRVGMTGSPLHF
TRBV3-1	17	TRBJ2-5	CASSQATRRGAKETQYF
TRBV7-9	13	TRBJ1-1	CASSLGVGTEAFF
TRBV7-8	17	TRBJ1-5	CASSLRGGTGGNQPQHF
TRBV27	12	TRBJ1-1	CASSSKNTEAFF
TRBV25-1	15	TRBJ2-1	CASKPPAGFYNEQFF
TRBV20-1	18	TRBJ2-6	CSAPRGLAGGGGANVLTF
TRBV5-1	12	TRBJ1-1	CASSLSRREAFF
TRBV20-1	14	TRBJ2-7	CSARDAKRPYEQYF
TRBV7-6	15	TRBJ1-1	CASSLARQANTEAFF
TRBV15	15	TRBJ2-1	CATSRDSQTYNEQFF
TRBV12-3/TRBV12-4	15	TRBJ1-3	CASSLEPGPRNTIYF
TRBV6-1	13	TRBJ2-3	CASSQGSTDTQYF
TRBV6-1	13	TRBJ2-5	CASSLGGPSAQYF
TRBV19	15	TRBJ2-5	CASRGPGQDQETQYF